This T cell receptor beta chain was documented in a study of cytomegalovirus exposure and HLA in healthy donors (dated by TCRdb to about 2017). About the investigation overall: An earlier analysis of some 600 of the donors reported roughly 300 Gb of sequence data and around 110 million unique TCR beta sequences obtained from roughly 170 million T cells. An early release that covered around 590 HLA-typed donors contained approximately 300 gigabases of sequencing data and tens of millions of unique TCR sequences. Of the roughly 400 genotyped donors, 75% to 85% were placed in the genetic ancestry cluster associated with self-reported Caucasian donors. The aim of the study was to test whether cataloging public T cell receptors could identify signatures of past pathogen exposure. The study profiled the T cell repertoires of about 640 subjects by immunosequencing and related them to cytomegalovirus serostatus. Along with the approximately 650-subject first cohort, a separate validation cohort of around 110 different subjects was used. To predict cytomegalovirus infection status, the study brought together high-throughput TCR immunosequencing, statistical association of individual TCRs with disease status, and machine learning. A later analysis re-examined previously published TCR beta repertoires from about 670 donors and added high-resolution HLA genotyping to investigate patterns of TCR occurrence. In the later analysis, no new phenotypic data were used to find candidate immune exposures; instead, reliance was placed on TCR beta sequences and their occurrence across donors. In an earlier analysis of around 540 of the donors, high-throughput TCR beta sequencing was used to judge whether each TCR beta V gene segment behaved as functional or pseudogenic. Donor age, sex, ethnicity and CMV serostatus were compiled alongside the repertoire data. Genome-wide SNP genotypes for about three fifths of the roughly 670 donors were used in a later genetic analysis, which treated that subset as a discovery cohort. Every repertoire in the discovery cohort had been generated on one and the same sequencing platform. Both class I and class II loci were covered by HLA typing, at four-digit resolution. The number of typed donors differed by locus: roughly 620-640 for A, B, C, DRB1 and DQB1; some 500 for DQA1; some 610 for DPA1; and some 470 for DPB1. Several DR-DQ haplotypes were handled as single units for association and clustering, since linkage in the cohort was strong. On average, roughly 200,000 unique TCR beta nucleotide sequences were sequenced per donor among a few hundred genotyped donors of the cohort, with roughly 19% of those sequences being non-productive.

What the research found in general, with its limitations: The 87-base-pair reads could not distinguish some IMGT-functional V segments, including TRBV6-2 and TRBV6-3, so those segments were excluded. While some public TCRs were present in many individuals, most TCR sequences turned up only very rarely across donors. Strong co-occurrence of HLA alleles, especially DR and DQ, made assigning TCR associations to individual alleles difficult. Approximately 16 rarely observed V segments, including chromosome 9 orphons, were excluded from the earlier analysis of about 500 of the donors because counts were too low. V-gene and J-gene trimming of TCR beta chains was associated with a missense DCLRE1C variant in a later genetic analysis, and the association was replicated in an independent cohort. This cohort had only TCR beta chains sequenced, and the lack of alpha or paired-chain data limited which features could be detected. In a later analysis, HLA-associated TCR beta chains were found to be more clonally expanded and to have lower generation probabilities than equally common non-associated chains. It was suggested by the authors that the approach could potentially be generalized to other disease states and immunological phenotypes. A later analysis reported that several top co-occurrence clusters appeared linked to parvovirus B19, influenza, CMV and Epstein-Barr virus. In an earlier analysis of around 500 of the donors, most TCR beta V segments appeared in productive rearrangements about 87% or about 30% of the time, broadly matching IMGT annotations. Most CMV-associated TCR beta chains appeared to be HLA-restricted in a later analysis, and the HLA associations seemed to be driven largely by CMV exposure. Compared with the approximately 710-donor mean, donors in an Asian-associated ancestry cluster had fewer N-insertions in productive TCRs, according to a later genetic analysis. Cytomegalovirus status was reported to be diagnosed by the classifier with high specificity and sensitivity in both the original and validation cohorts. At a false discovery rate of 0.05, a later analysis linked 16,951 TCR beta sequences to specific HLA alleles. A further reported finding was that TCR beta sequences accurately predicted the HLA-A and HLA-B alleles for most subjects in the first cohort. The sequencing pipeline was judged likely to have produced a cluster of highly shared sequence variants as a technical artifact. Correlated functional status among segregating V segments might be attributable to linkage disequilibrium, but an unknown experimental factor could not be ruled out. In the study, approximately 160 TCR beta chains were listed as associated with cytomegalovirus. Because some donors lacked HLA typing at each locus, the association tests relied only on the typed subset. Sequencing depth was assumed to be roughly uniform across donors in the presence/absence analyses, though that assumption may not hold. In vitro tests confirmed that a few of the cytomegalovirus-associated TCR beta chains recognize cytomegalovirus antigens. A later analysis found that TCR association rates varied across HLA loci, with DRB1 alleles showing the most associated TCRs and HLA-C alleles the fewest. Immune exposure information for the cohort was limited to CMV serostatus.

The cohort was made up of under 800 healthy bone marrow donors. At the time of sampling, every cohort member was nominally healthy, though immune exposures that went unrecorded were likely present. The donor tested CMV seropositive and was one of the 289 seropositive cohort members. Every donor gave a peripheral blood sample, and the peripheral blood mononuclear cells from that sample were used for TCR beta sequencing. The Qiagen DNeasy Blood Extraction Kit was used to extract genomic DNA from the blood cell samples. The CDR3 covers 12 residues, taking in both the cysteine and the phenylalanine. This entry keeps only the CDR3 DNA: 36 bases, framed from base 1. V and J are trimmed by 7 bases and 6 bases, and the gene matches miss 6 bases of the junction. The germline V gene specifies MDHEN as CDR1 and SYDVKM as CDR2. This clone has a handful of counts. Its recognized antigen is unknown. It has no much larger one-base neighbor in the sample; base qualities were not kept.

Libraries were built with the immunoSEQ multiplex PCR assay. The multiplex PCR relied on a mix of 60 forward primers for TCR Vbeta segments and 13 reverse primers for TCR Jbeta segments. Amplification of the CDR3 region of rearranged TCR beta genes was performed with a multiplex PCR assay on genomic DNA. Amplified TCR beta libraries were sequenced as 87-base-pair reads on the Illumina HiSeq System. Turning to the authors' computational methods: A later analysis tallied around 87 million unique TCR beta chains across the 666 repertoires, and some 10 million of those chains were shared by two or more donors. A nearest-neighbor algorithm error-corrected the raw reads and collapsed the reads into unique sequences, merging closely related sequences to remove PCR and sequencing errors. CDR3 sequences were aligned to IMGT reference sequences to assign V, D and J gene segments. Each retained sequence needed at least a six-nucleotide match to both a V gene segment and a J gene segment. Rearrangements were classified as productive when the CDR3 lacked stop codons and remained in frame with V and J, and all other rearrangements were classified as non-productive. Following IMGT convention, CDR3 was defined as the stretch from the second conserved V-encoded cysteine up to the conserved J-encoded phenylalanine. The earlier analysis of about 610 of the donors excluded any sequence lacking an unambiguous match to a single V gene segment. An earlier analysis of 587 of the donors classified V segments as functional when productive rearrangements were above 56.7% and as segregating when the standard deviation between donors was above 5%. A statistical classification framework was built for diagnosing cytomegalovirus status from the catalog of TCR beta chain sequences. In a later analysis, V and J genes were assigned by comparing TCR nucleotide sequences against IMGT/GENE-DB human TR gene sequences. A later analysis assigned CDR3 sequences and most-parsimonious VDJ recombination scenarios with the TCRdist pipeline. A later analysis defined each TCR beta chain by its CDR3 amino acid sequence plus V-gene family, and excluded reads lacking a unique V-gene family. As a way to deal with suspected cross-contamination and a sequencing artifact, a later analysis dropped 592 nucleotide sequences that were highly shared and had low generation probability. For each public chain, a later analysis derived a clonal expansion index from normalized ranks of inferred template counts within each repertoire. Generation probabilities in a later analysis came from a VDJ recombination model fitted to out-of-frame rearrangements, and those results were checked against IGoR. In a later analysis, TCR-TCR, TCR-HLA and TCR-CMV co-occurrence was scored with hypergeometric tests, and a repertoire-size bias correction was applied to TCR pairs. In a later analysis, false discovery rates were estimated by permuting HLA or CMV assignments 20 times. In a later analysis, co-occurring TCRs were grouped using DBSCAN, and TCRdist sequence similarity was added for clustering within HLA-allele-positive subsets. Co-occurrence clustering excluded repertoires with fewer than 30,000 or more than 120,000 public chains, plus five with anomalous nucleotide sharing. TCRdb took this table from immuneACCESS and kept in-frame rearrangements with V and J called. Such tables lack part of the clones; where checked against another copy, unresolved V genes explain under half of the gap, and the rest is unexplained. V and J calls plus clone size are reproduced from that table; the DNA served to infer D and trimming. A total of about 150,000 clones appear in this sample, roughly 64% of them only once. Together, the top ten hold 2.5% to 3.5% of the sample.

The sequencing input was PBMCs. The V and J segments used are TRBV28 and TRBJ2-7; TRBD1 matches 7 bases in the middle. The source is a woman in her thirties in good health and CMV-seropositive. The sequenced DNA is TGTGCCAGCAAGGACAGGCCCCTCGAGCAGTACTTC. This encodes CASKDRPLEQYF.